The clone carrying this T cell receptor beta chain was counted a few times. What it binds is unknown. The sample belongs to a study of beta chain features in type 1 diabetes. The study reverse transcribed the entire isolated RNA, so it sequenced expressed TCRB transcripts. TCRdb's copy holds only in-frame clones and misses some; the assay was immunoSEQ multiplex PCR. The data show roughly 700,000 clones, with 13% seen just once and less than 0.025% held by the top ten. There are 14 residues in the CDR3. In germline, CDR1 is SGHDT, CDR2 YYEEEE. V lost 3 bases and J lost 4, with 13 bases in between. Notes on the study in general: For type 1 diabetes patients, VDJ junctions showed fewer insertions and more deletions. Sampled from patients, naive, central memory and Treg TCRB repertoires appeared more similar than those sampled from healthy donors. A moderate, significant TCRB CDR3 shortening appeared in type 1 diabetes across four CD4+ subsets.

The J gene is TRBJ1-2, the V gene TRBV5-6; D gene uncertain. The clonotype originates from a young man with type 1 diabetes. The specimen was naive CD4+ T cells from blood. The CDR3 is CASSSAEGAYGYTF. In DNA, the CDR3 is TGTGCCAGCAGCTCCGCGGAGGGCGCCTATGGCTACACCTTC.